The sequence of this TCR beta chain was determined in a study of blood T cell repertoires in COVID-19. Authors' analysis steps: Quantification of nucleated cells was approximated via reference gene primer amplification. Only in-frame clones appear in the TCRdb table, and some are missing; sequencing was by immunoSEQ multiplex PCR. V and J calls and clone size come straight from that table; D and trimming were deduced from the DNA. The data show around 150,000 clones, under 90% seen once. Donors in Cohort 3 who had recovered were those with two negative PCRs, healthcare professional clearance, or resolution of their symptoms. Germline CDR1 is SEHNR and CDR2 is FQNEAQ (reference sequence). There are 15 residues in the CDR3. With 4 bases clipped from V and 2 bases from J, the junction kept 4 bases outside the gene matches.

Sequences were obtained from PBMCs or T cells enriched from blood (not recorded which). This clonotype was sampled from a woman aged 60-70 years who had recovered from COVID-19. The chain links TRBV7-9 to TRBJ1-4; 7 bases fit TRBD1. The CDR3 protein is CASSSSRGTNEKLFF. CDR3 nucleotides: TGTGCCAGCAGCTCCTCCAGGGGGACTAATGAAAAACTGTTTTTT.